This T cell receptor (beta chain) was recorded in a study of human T cells and chemical hapten exposure. The CDR3 has 14 residues. Trimming left V 5 bases short and J 1 base short, with 8 bases between. Germline V CDR1 and CDR2: MDHEN, SYDVKM. Total RNA extraction was carried out from unfractionated whole blood. From the 5' RACE reads, TCRdb called clonotypes with MiXCR, one entry per CDR3 protein. The data contain tens of thousands of distinct CDR3 sequences, less than 20% of them singletons. This sequence joins TRBV28 and TRBJ2-2; tentatively, D is TRBD1 (5 bases). The TCR was taken from a female donor in good health. CDR3 region: CASSHRRNTGELFF. The DNA for the CDR3 is TGTGCCAGCAGTCACAGGAGGAACACCGGGGAGCTGTTTTTT. Looking up the rest from reference TRBV28 and TRBJ2-2 gives the full variable domain: DVKVTQSSRYLVKRTGEKVFLECVQDMDHENMFWYRQDPGLGLRLIYFSYDVKMKEKGDIPEGYSVSREKKERFSLILESASTNQTSMYLCASSHRRNTGELFFGEGSRLTVL.